Presented here are 5 T cell receptor beta chains from one specimen sequenced in a study of shared clonotypes between healthy human individuals. The naive CD8 population came from CD45RO-negative cells selected for CCR7, without terminally differentiated effector memory CD45RA+ cells. The table came from immunoSEQ multiplex PCR; TCRdb's copy has only in-frame clones and leaves some out. The sample contains 550,000 to 750,000 clones, about 90% of which appear only once. The sequenced sample consisted of naive CD8+ T cells sorted from blood. All receptors come from a man aged 25 to 40 in good health.

The V gene is TRBV7-9, the J gene TRBJ2-1; D remains ambiguous. The CDR3 spans 12 residues. Germline CDR1 is SEHNR and CDR2 is FQNEAQ (reference sequence). Trimming pared 2 bases from V and 8 bases from J, leaving 7 bases between. CDR3 loop: CASSLYGDEQFF. CDR3 in DNA: TGTGCCAGCAGCTTATATGGCGATGAGCAGTTCTTC. Using reference TRBV7-9 and TRBJ2-1 for the parts outside the CDR3, the full variable domain is DTGVSQNPRHKITKRGQNVTFRCDPISEHNRLYWYRQTLGQGPEFLTYFQNEAQLEKSRLLSDRFSAERPKGSFSTLEIQRTEQGDSAMYLCASSLYGDEQFFGPGTRLTVL.

This sequence joins TRBV29-1 and TRBJ2-7, with 8 positions matching TRBD1. V shed 0 bases and J 2 bases; nucleotides not matched to a gene: 6. This CDR3 spans 15 amino acids. Germline assignment: CDR1 SQVTM and CDR2 ANQGSEA. CDR3 sequence: CSVEDGQGLTYEQYF. The CDR3 DNA follows: TGCAGCGTTGAAGATGGACAGGGACTTACCTACGAGCAGTACTTC.

This sequence joins TRBV7-2 and TRBJ2-1; a weak D match, TRBD1 (5 bases). Germline V lookup: CDR1 SGHTA, CDR2 FQGNSA. V lost 3 bases and J lost 0, with 12 bases in between. This CDR3 is 16 amino acids long. Here the CDR3 DNA reads TGTGCCAGCAGCTTTCTGCAGGGCAGCTCCTACAATGAGCAGTTCTTC. It yields the protein CASSFLQGSSYNEQFF.

The chain carries TRBV7-9 and TRBJ2-1; D remains ambiguous. Per germline, CDR1 SEHNR and CDR2 FQNEAQ (reference sequence). Trimming cost V 6 bases and J 7 bases, with 10 bases left between them. The CDR3 spans 12 residues. The CDR3 region is CASRYGPNEQFF. CDR3 bases: TGTGCCAGCAGATACGGGCCGAATGAGCAGTTCTTC.

This chain links TRBV19 with TRBJ2-7; D gene ambiguous. Trimming removed 3 bases at V and 2 bases at J, with 11 bases between. CDR1 is LNHDA, CDR2 SQIVND, per germline (reference sequence). This CDR3 comprises 14 residues. CDR3 DNA: TGTGCCAGTAGTATCTACAGCAGACCCTACGAGCAGTACTTC. Translation: CASSIYSRPYEQYF. Full variable domain (missing parts from reference TRBV19 and TRBJ2-7): DGGITQSPKYLFRKEGQNVTLSCEQNLNHDAMYWYRQDPGQGLRLIYYSQIVNDFQKGDIAEGYSVSREKKESFPLTVTSAQKNPTAFYLCASSIYSRPYEQYFGPGTRLTVT.